These 32 T cell receptor beta chains came from one sample sequenced in a study of T cells after somatic rescue of genetic block. Assay: immunoSEQ multiplex PCR; the TCRdb copy retains only in-frame clones and omits some. In the table there are tens of thousands of clones, approximately 90% of which are singletons. Sequenced input: peripheral blood mononuclear cells (PBMCs). These receptors all come from a woman between 18 and 29 years old.

The rearrangement joins TRBV19 to TRBJ2-1, with D unresolved. Germline assignment: CDR1 LNHDA and CDR2 SQIVND (reference sequence). CDR3 length equals 10 residues. V was shortened by 3 bases and J by 6 bases, with 0 bases between the two germline ends. The CDR3 DNA sequence: TGTGCCAGTAGTATCAATGAGCAGTTCTTC. It translates to CASSINEQFF.

The rearrangement uses TRBV27 and TRBJ1-4, with 8 bases matching TRBD1. Germline lookup yields CDR1 MNHEY and CDR2 SMNVEV (reference sequence). After removal of 4 bases from V and 8 bases from J, the junction contained 9 bases not matched to a gene. The CDR3 sequence is 15 residues long. CDR3 residues: CASSSGQGQLEKLFF. CDR3 nucleotides: TGTGCCAGCAGTTCAGGACAGGGTCAGCTAGAAAAACTGTTTTTT.

This sequence joins TRBV12-5 and TRBJ2-3; possible D gene TRBD2, 6 bases. Germline V CDR1 and CDR2: LGHNT, FRNRAP. The CDR3 extends over 15 amino acids. With 5 bases removed from V and 6 bases from J, the gap between germline ends came to 18 bases. In DNA form, the CDR3 reads TGTGCTAGTGGTCCCGGGGACTCGCCCCGGGATACGCAGTATTTT. Protein sequence: CASGPGDSPRDTQYF.

This chain links TRBV18 with TRBJ2-7; no clear D. V lost 4 bases and J 6 bases, leaving 10 bases between the germline ends. This CDR3 contains 12 residues. CDR1 is KGHSH and CDR2 is LQKENI in the germline V gene. CDR3: CASSLSAFEQYF. CDR3 DNA sequence: TGTGCCAGCTCACTCTCTGCATTCGAGCAGTACTTC.

V and J are TRBV10-3 and TRBJ2-2; D gene unclear. V gave up 3 bases and J gave up 5 bases, with 16 bases separating them. This CDR3 has 16 residues. CDR1 is ENHRY, CDR2 SYGVKD, per germline. The CDR3 sequence: CAISEMGPRRTGELFF. The CDR3 region has the DNA TGTGCCATCAGTGAAATGGGTCCTAGACGTACCGGGGAGCTGTTTTTT.

In this sample, this clone turned up a few times. The chain joins TRBV9 to TRBJ1-1; the D is unclear. The germline gives CDR1 SGDLS, CDR2 YYNGEE. V lost 4 bases and J 5 bases, leaving 15 bases between the germline ends. This CDR3 is built from 14 residues. CDR3 DNA sequence: TGTGCCAGCAGCCCCCGACTGGCCGGTACTGAAGCTTTCTTT. Protein sequence: CASSPRLAGTEAFF. Filled out from reference TRBV9 and TRBJ1-1, the complete variable domain reads DSGVTQTPKHLITATGQRVTLRCSPRSGDLSVYWYQQSLDQGLQFLIQYYNGEERAKGNILERFSAQQFPDLHSELNLSSLELGDSALYFCASSPRLAGTEAFFGQGTRLTVV.

The rearrangement links TRBV6-4 to TRBJ1-1; tentatively, D is TRBD1 (6 bases). Trimming shortened V by 3 bases and J by 1 base, and 12 bases separated the two germline ends. Germline lookup yields CDR1 MRHNA and CDR2 SNTAGT. The CDR3 covers 15 residues. Here the CDR3 DNA reads TGTGCCAGCAGTGAGCTGGAAGGGGGGAACACTGAAGCTTTCTTT. Translation gives CASSELEGGNTEAFF.

The chain carries TRBV5-1 and TRBJ2-1; 8 positions agree with TRBD1. The CDR3 is made up of 13 amino acids. Looked up from germline, CDR1 is SGHRS and CDR2 is YFSETQ. V shed 7 bases and J 6 bases; nucleotides not matched to a gene: 6. This CDR3 reads CASRQDRVNEQFF. DNA of the CDR3: TGCGCCAGCCGCCAGGACAGGGTCAATGAGCAGTTCTTC.

The V call is TRBV11-3, the J call TRBJ2-3, with 8 nucleotides matching TRBD2. Losses at the gene ends were 5 bases for V and 6 bases for J; bases not matched to a gene: 7. The germline V gene encodes CDR1 SGHNT and CDR2 YENEEA. This CDR3 is 14 amino acids long. The CDR3 loop is CASSPRGGSDTQYF. For the CDR3, the DNA is TGTGCCAGCAGCCCTCGGGGGGGCAGTGATACGCAGTATTTT. The full variable domain, completed using reference TRBV11-3 and TRBJ2-3, is EAGVVQSPRYKIIEKKQPVAFWCNPISGHNTLYWYLQNLGQGPELLIRYENEEAVDDSQLPKDRFSAERLKGVDSTLKIQPAELGDSAVYLCASSPRGGSDTQYFGPGTRLTVL.

The chain combines TRBV4-3 with TRBJ1-1, with D unresolved. V was pared by 0 bases and J by 1 base, with 6 bases between. The CDR3 is 14 residues long. Germline V gene lookup returns CDR1 LGHNA and CDR2 YSLEER. The CDR3 DNA follows: TGCGCCAGCAGCCAAGATTGGGGGAACACTGAAGCTTTCTTT. It encodes CASSQDWGNTEAFF.

This chain joins TRBV6-1 and TRBJ2-7; 12 bases agree with TRBD2. There are 16 residues in the CDR3. V gave up 4 bases and J gave up 4 bases; unmatched junction bases: 8. From germline, CDR1 is MNHNS and CDR2 SASEGT. The CDR3 DNA reads as TGTGCCAGCAGTGGCCGACTAGCGGGAGTACTATACGAGCAGTACTTC. It yields the protein CASSGRLAGVLYEQYF.

The chain uses TRBV11-3 and TRBJ2-2, with no clear D. V lost 2 bases and J lost 2, with 6 bases in between. The CDR3 runs to 14 residues. The V gene's germline CDR1 is SGHNT and CDR2 YENEEA. DNA for the CDR3: TGTGCCAGCAGCTTACCAGGAAACACCGGGGAGCTGTTTTTT. Its translation is CASSLPGNTGELFF.

The rearrangement joins TRBV10-3 to TRBJ2-1, with D possibly called TRBD1 or TRBD2 (5 bases each). Trimming pared 5 bases from V and 5 bases from J, leaving 10 bases between. Germline V gene data show CDR1 as ENHRY and CDR2 as SYGVKD. The CDR3 covers 13 residues. In DNA form, the CDR3 reads TGTGCCATCAGTAATAGGGGAGACAATGAGCAGTTCTTC. As protein: CAISNRGDNEQFF.

The chain is built from TRBV7-6 and TRBJ2-1; D perhaps matches TRBD1 (5 bases). This CDR3 region has 15 residues. Trimming removed 4 bases at V and 0 bases at J, with 10 bases between. Germline loops: CDR1 SGHVS, CDR2 FNYEAQ. The CDR3, as DNA: TGTGCCAGCAGCTCCAGGGATTTCTCCTACAATGAGCAGTTCTTC. Translation: CASSSRDFSYNEQFF.

This rearrangement joins TRBV6-5 to TRBJ1-2; 9 positions match TRBD1. The trim removed 5 bases at V and 5 bases at J, leaving 3 bases unmatched. CDR1 is MNHEY, CDR2 SVGAGI, per germline. The CDR3 has 13 residues. The CDR3 is CASSADRGYGYTF. As DNA, the CDR3 is TGTGCCAGCAGTGCGGACAGGGGATATGGCTACACCTTC.

This clone turned up a few times. The gene calls are TRBV18 and TRBJ2-7, with TRBD1 identical over 9 bases. V trimming: 2 bases; J trimming: 7 bases; junction bases outside the gene matches: 3. CDR1 KGHSH and CDR2 LQKENI come from the germline V gene. This CDR3 contains 13 residues. The CDR3 protein is CASSPGTGNEQYF. CDR3 DNA: TGTGCCAGCTCACCAGGGACAGGGAATGAGCAGTACTTC. Full variable domain (remainder filled in from reference TRBV18 and TRBJ2-7): NAGVMQNPRHLVRRRGQEARLRCSPMKGHSHVYWYRQLPEEGLKFMVYLQKENIIDESGMPKERFSAEFPKEGPSILRIQQVVRGDSAAYFCASSPGTGNEQYFGPGTRLTVT.

The V gene is TRBV7-8, the J gene TRBJ2-7, with D maybe TRBD1 (6 bases). The germline gives CDR1 SGHVS, CDR2 FQNEAQ. The V and J ends lost 6 bases and 4 bases respectively, with 22 bases between them. The CDR3 is made up of 16 amino acids. CDR3 sequence (DNA): TGTGCCAGCAGTTATCCCCCTGGGGGCCCAAGATACGAGCAGTACTTC. Protein product: CASSYPPGGPRYEQYF.

The chain has TRBV5-1 and TRBJ1-4; D uncertain. Trimming took 4 bases from V and 8 from J, leaving 15 bases between them. The CDR3 length is 14 residues. Germline V gene sequence: CDR1 SGHRS, CDR2 YFSETQ. Here the CDR3 DNA reads TGCGCCAGCAGCCCCCGGGAAGGGAGCGAAAAACTGTTTTTT. This translates into CASSPREGSEKLFF.

The J gene is TRBJ1-1, the V gene TRBV27; 7 nucleotides align to TRBD1. After removal of 5 bases from V and 1 base from J, the junction contained 16 bases not matched to a gene. Germline V CDR1 and CDR2: MNHEY, SMNVEV (reference sequence). This CDR3 is built from 18 residues. The chain's CDR3 is CASSLTGQALGENTEAFF. As DNA, the CDR3 is TGTGCCAGCAGTCTGACTGGACAGGCCTTGGGAGAGAACACTGAAGCTTTCTTT.

This clone showed up just a few times. Here the CDR3 DNA reads TGTGCCAGCAGCGTAGTCACTCTAGAAGCTTTCTTT. Protein: CASSVVTLEAFF. The chain couples TRBV9 to TRBJ1-1; D is unresolved. The CDR3 is 12 residues long. Germline-derived CDR1 and CDR2 are SGDLS and YYNGEE. The germline V and J ends were trimmed by 0 bases and 8 bases, with 8 bases remaining between them.

V and J are TRBV27 and TRBJ2-1, with no clear D. With 3 bases removed from V and 14 bases from J, the gap between germline ends came to 17 bases. The CDR3 covers 13 residues. CDR1 is MNHEY, CDR2 SMNVEV, per germline (reference sequence). The CDR3, as DNA: TGTGCCAGCAGTTTTTTTGGAGAGGCCTGGAAGTTCTTC. This gives the protein CASSFFGEAWKFF.

In its sample, this clone was seen once. This sequence joins TRBV5-4 and TRBJ2-3; D perhaps matches TRBD1 (6 bases). Germline CDR1 and CDR2: SGHNT and YYREEE (reference sequence). CDR3 length: 14 amino acids. The germline V and J ends were trimmed by 0 bases and 7 bases, with 12 bases remaining between them. Written as DNA, the CDR3 is TGTGCCAGCAGCTTGGCAGGGGTCGTTAATACGCAGTATTTT. This gives the protein CASSLAGVVNTQYF.

This clone was seen a few times. The chain recombines TRBV7-9 with TRBJ1-1; no clear D gene. The V end was cut by 5 bases, the J end by 3 bases, with 4 bases between. CDR1 is SEHNR, CDR2 FQNEAQ, per germline (reference sequence). The CDR3 is made up of 11 amino acids. The CDR3 bases are TGTGCCAGCAGCCGGGACACTGAAGCTTTCTTT. It translates to CASSRDTEAFF.

V and J are TRBV27 and TRBJ2-1, with 8 bases identical to TRBD2. Germline V gene data show CDR1 as MNHEY and CDR2 as SMNVEV (reference sequence). There are 17 residues in the CDR3. V lost 5 bases to trimming and J lost 7 bases; unmatched junction nucleotides: 16. The CDR3 loop is CASSPIPAGDLENEQFF. DNA for the CDR3: TGTGCCAGCAGTCCGATACCAGCGGGAGACTTGGAGAATGAGCAGTTCTTC.

This chain joins TRBV6-1 and TRBJ1-5, with a possible D match to TRBD1 (6 bases). The CDR3 extends over 20 amino acids. The V end was cut by 0 bases, the J end by 2 bases, with 23 bases between. Germline loops: CDR1 MNHNS, CDR2 SASEGT. The CDR3 sequence is CASSEAETDRRRSGNQPQHF. The CDR3 DNA follows: TGTGCCAGCAGTGAAGCGGAGACCGACAGGCGGAGGTCAGGCAATCAGCCCCAGCATTTT.

V gene TRBV2 combines with J gene TRBJ1-6; 10 bases map to TRBD1. This CDR3 is 13 amino acids long. The V gene end was trimmed by 8 bases and the J gene end by 10 bases; junction bases not matched to a gene: 5. Per the germline V gene, CDR1 is SNHLY and CDR2 is FYNNEI. CDR3 region: CASCGTGVSPLHF. CDR3 in DNA: TGTGCCAGCTGCGGGACAGGGGTCTCACCCCTCCACTTT.

The chain recombines TRBV29-1 with TRBJ1-2, with D possibly TRBD1 on 6 matching bases. The CDR3 runs to 14 residues. Germline values: CDR1 SQVTM, CDR2 ANQGSEA. V was trimmed by 7 bases and J by 8 bases, leaving 23 bases between them. CDR3 region: CSAVSDWGAGGYTF. Written as DNA, the CDR3 is TGCAGCGCTGTTTCCGATTGGGGGGCAGGGGGCTACACCTTC.

The chain carries TRBV18 and TRBJ1-5; D gene uncertain. Germline V lookup: CDR1 KGHSH, CDR2 LQKENI. V lost 3 bases, J lost 1 base, and 13 bases lay in between. The CDR3 runs 16 residues. The chain's CDR3 is CASSPLHSGSNQPQHF. The CDR3, as DNA: TGTGCCAGCTCACCCCTCCACAGCGGGAGCAATCAGCCCCAGCATTTT.

The chain employs TRBV19 and TRBJ2-1, with a tentative D call TRBD2 (5 bases). CDR1 is LNHDA, CDR2 SQIVND, per germline (reference sequence). Between the trimmed V and J ends, which lost 3 bases and 9 bases, there was a span of 9 bases. The CDR3 sequence is 12 residues long. As DNA, the CDR3 is TGTGCCAGTAGTATGGTCCGGGGTGAGCAGTTCTTC. This translates into CASSMVRGEQFF.

V usage is TRBV6-5 and J usage is TRBJ1-2, with TRBD1 identical over 9 bases. This CDR3 has 15 amino acids. Germline assignment: CDR1 MNHEY and CDR2 SVGAGI. V shed 4 bases and J 4 bases; nucleotides not matched to a gene: 7. The CDR3 DNA reads as TGTGCCAGCAGTTTCGGACAGGGGTACAGCTATGGCTACACCTTC. Its translation is CASSFGQGYSYGYTF.

V is TRBV5-1 and J is TRBJ2-1; 14 bases line up with TRBD2. Germline-derived CDR1 and CDR2 are SGHRS and YFSETQ. Trimming at V came to 0 bases and at J to 9 bases, leaving 2 bases not matched to a gene. CDR3 length equals 15 residues. As DNA, the CDR3 is TGCGCCAGCAGCTTGGGACTAGCGGGAGGGCGTGAGCAGTTCTTC. The encoded protein is CASSLGLAGGREQFF.

The genes are TRBV5-1 and TRBJ2-5; D is unclear. Germline V gene lookup returns CDR1 SGHRS and CDR2 YFSETQ. V lost 0 bases to trimming and J lost 5 bases, with 5 bases between them. The CDR3 runs to 12 residues. CDR3 region: CASSLVGETQYF. The CDR3 coding sequence is TGCGCCAGCAGCTTGGTTGGGGAGACCCAGTACTTC. The entire variable domain, with the rest obtained from reference TRBV5-1 and TRBJ2-5, is as follows: KAGVTQTPRYLIKTRGQQVTLSCSPISGHRSVSWYQQTPGQGLQFLFEYFSETQRNKGNFPGRFSGRQFSNSRSEMNVSTLELGDSALYLCASSLVGETQYFGPGTRLLVL.